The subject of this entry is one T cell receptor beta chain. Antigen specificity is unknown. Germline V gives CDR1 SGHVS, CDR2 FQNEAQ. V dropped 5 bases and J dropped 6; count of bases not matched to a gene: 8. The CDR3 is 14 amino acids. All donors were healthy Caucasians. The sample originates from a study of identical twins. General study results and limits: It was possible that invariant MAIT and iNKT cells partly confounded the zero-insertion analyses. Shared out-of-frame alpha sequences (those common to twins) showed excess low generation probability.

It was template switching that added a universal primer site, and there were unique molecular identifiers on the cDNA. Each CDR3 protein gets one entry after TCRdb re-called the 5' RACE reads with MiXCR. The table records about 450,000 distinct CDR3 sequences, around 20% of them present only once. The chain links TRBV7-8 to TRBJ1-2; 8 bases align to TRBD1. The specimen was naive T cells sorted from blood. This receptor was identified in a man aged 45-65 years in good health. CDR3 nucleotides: TGTGCCAGCAGCATACTTGGACAGGGTGATGGCTACACCTTC. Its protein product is CASSILGQGDGYTF.